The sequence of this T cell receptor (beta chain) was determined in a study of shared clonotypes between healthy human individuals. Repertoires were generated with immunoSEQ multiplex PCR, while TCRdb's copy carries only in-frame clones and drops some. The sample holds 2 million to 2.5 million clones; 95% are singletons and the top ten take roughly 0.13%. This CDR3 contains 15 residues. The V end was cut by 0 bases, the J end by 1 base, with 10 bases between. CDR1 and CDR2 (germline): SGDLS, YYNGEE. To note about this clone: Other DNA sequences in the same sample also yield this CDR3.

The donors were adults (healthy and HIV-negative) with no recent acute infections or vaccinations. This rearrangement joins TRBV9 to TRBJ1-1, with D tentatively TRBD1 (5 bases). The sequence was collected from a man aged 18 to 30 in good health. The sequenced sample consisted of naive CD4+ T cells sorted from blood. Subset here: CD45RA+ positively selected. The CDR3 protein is CASSVEGTGNTEAFF. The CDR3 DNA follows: TGTGCCAGCAGCGTAGAGGGGACTGGGAACACTGAAGCTTTCTTT.